This T cell receptor beta chain was identified in a study of regulatory T cells in long-lasting Graves disease. This clonotype was seen a handful of times. Losses at the gene ends were 1 base for V and 0 bases for J; bases not matched to a gene: 7. The germline gives CDR1 SGHTA, CDR2 FQGNSA. CDR3 size: 17 residues. The sample's time point: newly diagnosed GD, antithyroid drugs for less than 3 months. The TCR library was made from RNA that had been extracted from PBMCs in TRIzol. Both iRepertoire HTBI primers and Arm-PCR of CDR3 regions were used to build the TCR beta libraries. Methods used by the authors: Throughout the samples, researchers identified fewer than 80 TRBV and some 13 TRBJ segments. Via MiXCR, TCRdb re-called the multiplex PCR reads, giving one row per CDR3 protein. In this record, the V and J calls reflect TCRdb's handling and not the investigators' own analysis. The sample consists of some 490,000 distinct CDR3 sequences, 12% of them appearing once.

These same records also appear under a second study, on T cells in Graves' hyperthyroidism and ophthalmopathy. That investigation notes: Most thyroid clonotypes with frequency above 0.001 were detected in blood. Ophthalmopathy got predicted by the model a median around six months before its onset.

The source is a woman in her thirties with Graves disease. The sequencing used peripheral blood mononuclear cells (PBMCs), collected at new diagnosis, from a patient treated with antithyroid drugs. The V call is TRBV7-2, the J call TRBJ2-7; 9 bases are a match to TRBD2. CDR3 loop: CASSLGPAGGFSYEQYF. CDR3 nucleotides: TGTGCCAGCAGCTTAGGTCCAGCGGGAGGTTTCTCCTACGAGCAGTACTTC.